These T cell receptor beta chains were read from a single sample in a study of CD8+CD57+ T cells in acquired aplastic anemia. One entry per CDR3 protein, called by TCRdb with MiXCR from the reads. The sample has some 240,000 distinct CDR3 sequences; roughly 33% are singletons. The sequenced sample was sorted CD4+, CD8+, or CD8+CD57+ T cells (not recorded which) from PBMCs. Every receptor here comes from a human donor in good health, serving as a control. CDR3s include the opening cysteine and the closing phenylalanine or tryptophan. Each record gives: J gene, clone size, V gene, D gene, CDR3 protein, CDR3 DNA. The D gene is left open where the match is weak. Clone size is stated in some rows and not others, as once, few, many or a class when expanded.

TRBJ2-1	few	TRBV20-1	TRBD2	CSALLAGGPSYNEQFF	TGCAGTGCACTACTAGCGGGAGGGCCTTCCTACAATGAGCAGTTCTTC
TRBJ1-5	many	TRBV7-2	TRBD1	CASSLAQGAGQPQHF	TGTGCCAGCAGCTTAGCCCAGGGGGCAGGTCAGCCCCAGCATTTT
TRBJ1-5	.	TRBV4-1	.	CASSQAPDAYSNQPQHF	TGCGCCAGCAGCCAGGCTCCGGATGCCTATAGCAATCAGCCCCAGCATTTT
TRBJ1-2	few	TRBV6-1	TRBD1	CASSPRDRATLSLYGYTF	TGTGCCAGCAGCCCCCGTGACAGGGCAACCCTATCTTTATATGGCTACACCTTC
TRBJ1-1	many	TRBV5-1	.	CASSQGVGDTEAFF	TGCGCCAGCTCACAAGGGGTGGGAGACACTGAAGCTTTCTTT
TRBJ1-2	many	TRBV29-1	.	CSVDSWQRNYGYTF	TGCAGCGTTGATTCATGGCAGCGCAACTATGGCTACACCTTC
TRBJ1-4	.	TRBV9	.	CASSVADEKLFF	TGTGCCAGCAGCGTTGCAGACGAAAAACTGTTTTTT
TRBJ1-1	many	TRBV12-3/TRBV12-4	.	CASSNGQTRAFF	TGTGCCAGCAGCAACGGACAGACACGGGCTTTCTTT
TRBJ2-7	few	TRBV20-1	.	CRARFERVSYEQYF	TGCCGTGCTAGATTTGAGCGGGTATCCTACGAGCAGTACTTC
TRBJ2-7	.	TRBV19	.	CASRQDTSSYEQYF	TGTGCCAGTAGGCAGGACACCAGCTCCTACGAGCAGTACTTC
TRBJ2-5	many	TRBV9	TRBD2	CASSPRELAGVRETQYF	TGTGCCAGCAGCCCAAGAGAACTAGCGGGAGTTCGAGAGACCCAGTACTTC
TRBJ1-2	.	TRBV2	TRBD1	CASMRQGADGYTF	TGTGCCAGCATGCGCCAGGGGGCGGATGGCTACACCTTC
TRBJ1-2	many	TRBV5-4	TRBD1	CASSSTGWGYTF	TGTGCCAGCAGCTCGACAGGGTGGGGCTACACCTTC
TRBJ2-7	.	TRBV10-3	TRBD1	CAISESGDSIYEQYF	TGTGCCATCAGTGAGAGTGGGGACAGTATCTACGAGCAGTACTTC
TRBJ2-7	few	TRBV7-9	.	CASSTHRSYEQYF	TGTGCCAGCAGCACCCACAGGTCCTACGAGCAGTACTTC
TRBJ2-1	once	TRBV5-1	TRBD2	CASKGLAGAYNEQFF	TGCGCCAGCAAGGGACTAGCGGGGGCTTACAATGAGCAGTTCTTC
TRBJ1-2	.	TRBV30	.	CAWSVPSRYDHGYTF	TGTGCCTGGAGTGTACCAAGTCGCTACGACCATGGCTACACCTTC
TRBJ1-3	many	TRBV4-1	.	CASSQDKGEGGVNTIYF	TGCGCCAGCAGCCAAGATAAGGGTGAGGGGGGCGTAAACACCATATATTTT
TRBJ2-5	many	TRBV7-8	.	CASSFGLTETQYF	TGTGCCAGCAGCTTCGGCCTTACAGAGACCCAGTACTTC
TRBJ1-5	many	TRBV20-1	.	CSARGRQTNQPQHF	TGCAGTGCTAGAGGTCGCCAGACTAATCAGCCCCAGCATTTT
TRBJ1-2	many	TRBV7-9	.	CASSLAGRGGNGYTF	TGTGCCAGCAGCTTAGCCGGCCGGGGCGGTAATGGCTACACCTTC
TRBJ2-3	many	TRBV9	.	CASSERYSTDTQYF	TGTGCCAGCAGCGAAAGATACAGCACAGATACGCAGTATTTT
TRBJ2-3	.	TRBV20-1	.	CSASGVRLYTQYF	TGCAGTGCTAGCGGCGTGCGGTTGTATACGCAGTATTTT
TRBJ1-2	few	TRBV30	TRBD1	CAWQTGQPNYGYTF	TGTGCCTGGCAGACGGGACAGCCGAACTATGGCTACACCTTC